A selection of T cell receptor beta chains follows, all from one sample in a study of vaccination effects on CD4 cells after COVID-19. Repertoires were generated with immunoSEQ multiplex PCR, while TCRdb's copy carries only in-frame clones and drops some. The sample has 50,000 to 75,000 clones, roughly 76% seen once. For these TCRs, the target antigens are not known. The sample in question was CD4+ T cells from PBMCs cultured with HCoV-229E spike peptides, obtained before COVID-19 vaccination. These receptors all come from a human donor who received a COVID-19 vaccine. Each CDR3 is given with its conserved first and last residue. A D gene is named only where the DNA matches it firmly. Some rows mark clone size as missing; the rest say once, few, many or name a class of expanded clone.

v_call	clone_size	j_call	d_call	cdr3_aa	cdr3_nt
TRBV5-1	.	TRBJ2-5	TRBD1	CASSLAGTGLQETQYF	TGCGCCAGCAGCTTGGCGGGGACAGGGCTCCAAGAGACCCAGTACTTC
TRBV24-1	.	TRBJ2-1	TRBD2	CATSGWRGGDNEQFF	TGTGCCACCAGTGGCTGGCGGGGGGGAGACAATGAGCAGTTCTTC
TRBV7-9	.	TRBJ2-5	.	CASSLESGSSAQYF	TGTGCCAGCAGCTTAGAATCGGGGTCGTCGGCCCAGTACTTC
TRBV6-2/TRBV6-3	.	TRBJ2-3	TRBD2	CASSYPPGLAGAPPFTDTQYF	TGTGCCAGCAGTTACCCCCCGGGACTAGCGGGGGCGCCACCCTTCACAGATACGCAGTATTTT
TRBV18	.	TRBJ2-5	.	CASSPGVKETQYF	TGTGCCAGCTCACCAGGAGTTAAAGAGACCCAGTACTTC
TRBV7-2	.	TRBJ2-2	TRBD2	CASSPGGGAGTGELFF	TGTGCCAGCAGCCCAGGCGGGGGGGCCGGCACCGGGGAGCTGTTTTTT
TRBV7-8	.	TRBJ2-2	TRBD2	CASSLRVAGSTGELFF	TGTGCCAGCAGCCTCAGAGTAGCGGGGTCCACCGGGGAGCTGTTTTTT
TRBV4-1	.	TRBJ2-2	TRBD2	CASSPRSGGSTGELFF	TGCGCCAGCAGCCCGCGAAGCGGGGGTAGCACCGGGGAGCTGTTTTTT
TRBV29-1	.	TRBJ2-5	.	CSVEGWVSGTQYF	TGCAGCGTTGAGGGGTGGGTTTCGGGGACCCAGTACTTC
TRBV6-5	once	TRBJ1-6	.	CASATVLSAPLHF	TGTGCCAGTGCCACAGTACTGTCGGCACCCCTCCACTTT
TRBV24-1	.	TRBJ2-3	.	CATSDPPTDTQYF	TGTGCCACCAGTGATCCTCCCACAGATACGCAGTATTTT
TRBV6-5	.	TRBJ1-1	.	CASSYSMAGTGAFF	TGTGCCAGCAGTTACTCGATGGCAGGGACGGGAGCTTTCTTT
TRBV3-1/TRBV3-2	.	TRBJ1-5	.	CASSQVKVGQPQHF	TGTGCCAGCAGCCAAGTGAAGGTCGGGCAGCCCCAGCATTTT
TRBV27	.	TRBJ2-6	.	CASSLWGTGANVLTF	TGTGCCAGCAGTTTGTGGGGGACCGGGGCCAACGTCCTGACTTTC
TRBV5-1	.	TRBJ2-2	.	CASSLQSQIRPNTGELFF	TGCGCCAGCAGCTTGCAATCTCAGATCCGCCCAAACACCGGGGAGCTGTTTTTT
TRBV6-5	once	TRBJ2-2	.	CASRGRPNTGELFF	TGTGCCAGCAGGGGACGGCCGAACACCGGGGAGCTGTTTTTT
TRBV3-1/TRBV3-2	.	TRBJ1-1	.	CASSRQPTEAFF	TGTGCCAGCAGCCGGCAGCCCACTGAAGCTTTCTTT
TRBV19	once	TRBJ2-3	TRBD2	CASSLTGTSGGQDTQYF	TGTGCCAGTAGTCTTACCGGGACTAGCGGGGGACAAGATACGCAGTATTTT
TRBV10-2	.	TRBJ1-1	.	CASSGQAAGEAFF	TGCGCCAGCAGTGGACAGGCCGCGGGTGAAGCTTTCTTT
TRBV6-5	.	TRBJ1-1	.	CASTRGSDTEAFF	TGTGCCAGCACCAGAGGGTCCGACACTGAAGCTTTCTTT